The 28 T cell receptor beta chains reported below all come from one sample, sequenced in a study of siplizumab effects on memory and regulatory T cells. Clones were read by immunoSEQ multiplex PCR, and TCRdb kept only the in-frame ones, dropping some. This sample has roughly 100,000 clones; 80% to 95% occur once, and the top ten carry 1% to 1.3%. Sequencing was performed on CD4+ T cells sorted from blood. The receptors derive from a human donor in good health.

The chain combines TRBV21-1 with TRBJ1-2; TRBD1 is the table's D call, not checked against the DNA. TRBV21-1 counts as a pseudogene. The CDR3 is made up of 18 amino acids. The CDR3, as DNA: TGTGCCAGCAGCACCCATCCTCCGGACAGGGGGCGCCTGTATGGCTACACCTTC. Translating it yields CASSTHPPDRGRLYGYTF.

CDR3 coding DNA: TGTGCCAGCAGCTCTACGGACAGGGGGTTTACGCGCTACACCTTC. This sequence encodes CASSSTDRGFTRYTF. The V and J genes are TRBV7-8 and TRBJ1-2, with 10 bases lining up with TRBD1. Germline CDR1 SGHVS, CDR2 FQNEAQ. The V segment lost 4 bases and the J segment 9 bases; nucleotides outside the gene matches: 11. The CDR3 extends over 15 amino acids.

This clone was observed a few times. The rearrangement uses TRBV6-1 and TRBJ2-5; a weak D match, TRBD1 (5 bases). The CDR3 consists of 13 residues. Trimming took off 4 bases at V and 5 bases at J, with 11 bases between the two ends. Germline V gives CDR1 MNHNS, CDR2 SASEGT. The CDR3: CASSVQGFETQYF. In DNA form, the CDR3 reads TGTGCCAGCAGTGTTCAGGGTTTCGAGACCCAGTACTTC.

The chain uses TRBV5-1 and TRBJ2-5; the D is unclear. The germline V and J ends were trimmed by 1 base and 5 bases, with 3 bases remaining between them. This CDR3 has 11 amino acids. Germline values: CDR1 SGHRS, CDR2 YFSETQ. CDR3: CASSLSETQYF. The CDR3 bases are TGCGCCAGCAGCTTGTCGGAGACCCAGTACTTC.

This chain joins TRBV30 and TRBJ1-1; the D is unclear. Germline CDR1 reads GTSNPN; CDR2 reads SVGIG (reference sequence). This CDR3 region has 15 residues. V shed 0 bases and J shed 0 bases, with 11 bases lying between them. The CDR3 DNA reads TGTGCCTGGAGTGTATTGGGTCACCTGAACACTGAAGCTTTCTTT. Translated: CAWSVLGHLNTEAFF.

CDR3 amino acids: CASSLQGLSPLHNEQFF. DNA for the CDR3: TGTGCCAGCAGCCTTCAGGGTCTTAGCCCCCTACACAATGAGCAGTTCTTC. The chain carries TRBV7-9 and TRBJ2-1, with D possibly TRBD1 on 5 matching bases. The CDR3 extends over 17 amino acids. CDR1 and CDR2 from the germline V gene are SEHNR and FQNEAQ (reference sequence). Trimming removed 5 bases from V and 5 bases from J, with 22 bases in between.

The sample holds a few counts of this clone. V gene TRBV2 combines with J gene TRBJ2-1; maybe TRBD1 (6 bases). This CDR3 comprises 15 residues. Deletions cut 3 bases from V and 2 bases from J, with 11 bases between. CDR1 is SNHLY, CDR2 FYNNEI, per germline. CDR3 amino acids: CASSDGRDTYNEQFF. Written as DNA, the CDR3 is TGTGCCAGCAGTGATGGCAGGGACACCTACAATGAGCAGTTCTTC.

The chain employs TRBV4-1 and TRBJ2-1; D gene unclear. Germline V gives CDR1 MGHRA, CDR2 YSYEKL. This CDR3 has 15 amino acids. Between the trimmed V and J ends, which lost 1 base and 0 bases, there was a span of 7 bases. In nucleotides, the CDR3 is TGCGCCAGCAGCCAAGGGCGGAGCTCCTACAATGAGCAGTTCTTC. This gives the protein CASSQGRSSYNEQFF.

This clone was counted between two and nine times. The J gene is TRBJ2-5, the V gene TRBV5-1; 10 nucleotides align to TRBD2. The length of the CDR3 is 18 residues. V lost 0 bases to trimming and J lost 3 bases; unmatched junction nucleotides: 11. Germline V lookup: CDR1 SGHRS, CDR2 YFSETQ. DNA of the CDR3: TGCGCCAGCAGCTTGGACAATGCCGGGACTAGCGTTAAAGAGACCCAGTACTTC. It specifies CASSLDNAGTSVKETQYF.

The chain has TRBV14 and TRBJ2-7; no definite D call. This CDR3 region has 13 residues. Trimming took off 3 bases at V and 9 bases at J, with 15 bases between the two ends. Germline CDR1 reads SGHDN; CDR2 reads FVKESK. CDR3 residues: CASSQTRQLPQYF. CDR3 nucleotides: TGTGCCAGCAGCCAGACCCGTCAGCTCCCGCAGTACTTC.

This chain connects TRBV5-4 to TRBJ2-5; TRBD2 matches at 8 bases. Germline V gene data show CDR1 as SGHNT and CDR2 as YYREEE (reference sequence). Losses at the gene ends were 3 bases for V and 3 bases for J; bases not matched to a gene: 7. This CDR3 spans 15 amino acids. The CDR3 spells CASSSVAGREETQYF. The CDR3 nucleotides read TGTGCCAGCAGCTCCGTAGCGGGAAGGGAAGAGACCCAGTACTTC.

This rearrangement joins TRBV4-2 to TRBJ2-2; D not resolved. Germline loops: CDR1 LGHNA, CDR2 YNFKEQ. The V end lost 1 base, the J end lost 5 bases, and 8 bases lay between the germline ends. This CDR3 comprises 14 residues. The CDR3 here is CASSQAEWTGELFF. The CDR3 nucleotides are TGTGCCAGCAGCCAAGCCGAGTGGACCGGGGAGCTGTTTTTT.

V usage is TRBV7-9 and J usage is TRBJ2-4; D perhaps matches TRBD1 (7 bases). The germline CDR1 and CDR2 sequences are SEHNR and FQNEAQ (reference sequence). The CDR3 totals 16 residues. The V gene lost 7 bases and the J gene lost 0 bases, with 16 bases spanning the gap. The CDR3 here is CASTNRQGLAKNIQYF. The CDR3 nucleotides are TGTGCCAGCACCAATCGACAGGGACTAGCCAAAAACATTCAGTACTTC.

The gene calls are TRBV28 and TRBJ2-7; possible D gene TRBD2, 7 bases. Germline CDR1 and CDR2: MDHEN and SYDVKM. V was shortened by 5 bases and J by 3 bases, with 17 bases between the two germline ends. The CDR3 runs 15 residues. DNA of the CDR3: TGTGCCAGCAGTCGAGGGGGGGCCGGGATCTACGAGCAGTACTTC. Amino acids: CASSRGGAGIYEQYF.

The chain employs TRBV11-3 and TRBJ2-2, with D possibly being TRBD2 (6 bases). Germline V CDR1 and CDR2: SGHNT, YENEEA. Trimming stripped 1 base from V and 4 bases from J, with 10 bases between. This CDR3 has 15 amino acids. CDR3 loop: CASSLGRRGTGELFF. The CDR3 DNA reads TGTGCCAGCAGCTTAGGCAGGAGGGGCACCGGGGAGCTGTTTTTT.

Concerning this clone itself: One end of the junction is discordant with germline, which a read error may explain. This chain joins TRBV11-3 and TRBJ2-5; 8 nucleotides match TRBD1. This CDR3 comprises 14 residues. The germline gives CDR1 SGHNT, CDR2 YENEEA. CDR3 DNA sequence: TGTGCCAGCAGCGGACAGGGAGCCCAAGGGACCCAGTACTTC. Protein product: CASSGQGAQGTQYF. The full variable domain, its missing parts supplied by reference TRBV11-3 and TRBJ2-5, is EAGVVQSPRYKIIEKKQPVAFWCNPISGHNTLYWYLQNLGQGPELLIRYENEEAVDDSQLPKDRFSAERLKGVDSTLKIQPAELGDSAVYLCASSGQGAQGTQYFGPGTRLLVL.

The gene calls are TRBV13 and TRBJ2-7; TRBD2 agrees at 13 bases. This CDR3 is built from 17 residues. With 5 bases clipped from V and 7 bases from J, the junction kept 14 bases outside the gene matches. Germline V gene lookup returns CDR1 PRHDT and CDR2 FYEKMQ (reference sequence). The CDR3 DNA reads TGTGCCAGCAGCACCGGGACTAGCGGGACTGATCCGGTGGAGCAGTACTTC. Amino acids: CASSTGTSGTDPVEQYF. The complete variable domain, with remaining parts taken from reference TRBV13 and TRBJ2-7, reads AAGVIQSPRHLIKEKRETATLKCYPIPRHDTVYWYQQGPGQDPQFLISFYEKMQSDKGSIPDRFSAQQFSDYHSELNMSSLELGDSALYFCASSTGTSGTDPVEQYFGPGTRLTVT.

CDR3 DNA sequence: TGTGCCAGCAGTCCGCACTCCGGGACAGGGAGCGACGAGCAGTACTTC. It specifies CASSPHSGTGSDEQYF. This chain joins TRBV28 and TRBJ2-7; TRBD1 agrees at 9 bases. CDR3 length equals 16 residues. Germline CDR1 reads MDHEN; CDR2 reads SYDVKM. The J segment lost 5 bases and the V segment lost 5 bases, leaving 13 bases of the junction unmatched.

The rearrangement links TRBV7-9 to TRBJ2-2, with TRBD1 identical over 11 bases. Looked up from germline, CDR1 is SEHNR and CDR2 is FQNEAQ (reference sequence). J lost 5 bases, V lost 4 bases, and 3 bases had no gene match. This CDR3 is 15 amino acids long. CDR3 region: CASSSGQGATGELFF. The CDR3 coding sequence is TGTGCCAGCAGCTCTGGACAGGGGGCTACCGGGGAGCTGTTTTTT.

In nucleotides, the CDR3 is TGCGCCAGCAGCCCGACAGGGAGCTCTGGGGCCAACGTCCTGACTTTC. This gives the protein CASSPTGSSGANVLTF. This sequence joins TRBV5-1 and TRBJ2-6; 7 bases are shared with TRBD1. V gave up 4 bases and J gave up 0 bases; unmatched junction bases: 4. This CDR3 has 16 residues. Per germline, CDR1 SGHRS and CDR2 YFSETQ.

The chain has TRBV7-3 and TRBJ2-5, with D tentatively TRBD1 (5 bases). Looked up from germline, CDR1 is SGHTA and CDR2 is FQGTGA. This CDR3 is built from 13 residues. V was shortened by 2 bases and J by 11 bases, with 15 bases between the two germline ends. The CDR3 loop reads CASSLYPGPEQYF. The CDR3 bases are TGTGCCAGCAGCTTATACCCAGGGCCTGAGCAGTACTTC.

The sample holds a few counts of this clone. The chain carries TRBV20-1 and TRBJ1-2; the D gene is possibly TRBD1 (6 bases). This CDR3 region has 10 residues. V was cut by 5 bases and J by 8 bases, with 9 bases left in between. Germline V gene sequence: CDR1 DFQATT, CDR2 SNEGSKA (reference sequence). In DNA, the CDR3 is TGCAGTGCTTACAGGGACGGCTACACCTTC. This translates into CSAYRDGYTF.

The genes are TRBV6-1 and TRBJ1-1; no reliable D call. This CDR3 region has 14 residues. The germline gives CDR1 MNHNS, CDR2 SASEGT. V gave up 0 bases and J gave up 2 bases, with 7 bases separating them. CDR3 nucleotide sequence: TGTGCCAGCAGTGAAGCACAAATAAACACTGAAGCTTTCTTT. The encoded protein is CASSEAQINTEAFF.

The V gene is TRBV29-1, the J gene TRBJ2-7; weak D call: TRBD1 (5 bases). The CDR3 contains 13 residues. Germline V lookup: CDR1 SQVTM, CDR2 ANQGSEA. Trimming cost V 4 bases and J 0 bases, with 10 bases left between them. The CDR3 nucleotides are TGCAGCGTTGTTAGGGGATACTCCTACGAGCAGTACTTC. Its protein is CSVVRGYSYEQYF.

This sequence joins TRBV5-1 and TRBJ2-2; no reliable D call. The CDR3 consists of 15 residues. The V gene lost 4 bases and the J gene lost 4 bases, with 14 bases spanning the gap. Germline loops: CDR1 SGHRS, CDR2 YFSETQ. The CDR3 DNA is TGCGCCAGCAGCACCAGTACGAAACCCACCGGGGAGCTGTTTTTT. Protein sequence: CASSTSTKPTGELFF.

Concerning this clone itself: One end of the junction fails to match germline, which may point to a read error. This chain links TRBV15 with TRBJ2-5; 8 bases match TRBD1. Germline V lookup: CDR1 LNHNV, CDR2 YYDKDF (reference sequence). The CDR3 is made up of 15 amino acids. CDR3 amino acids: CATSRQGQGQGTQYF. DNA for the CDR3: TGTGCCACCAGCAGACAAGGACAGGGCCAAGGGACCCAGTACTTC.

J is TRBJ2-7 and V is TRBV21-1. TRBV21-1 is described as a pseudogene. This CDR3 comprises 16 residues. The chain's CDR3 is CASSKEGSSPSYEQYF. The CDR3 nucleotides are TGTGCCAGCAGCAAAGAGGGCTCCTCCCCCTCCTACGAGCAGTACTTC.

The genes are TRBV7-6 and TRBJ2-7, with D possibly matching TRBD2 (6 bases). This CDR3 comprises 14 residues. The germline gives CDR1 SGHVS, CDR2 FNYEAQ. Trimming shortened V by 3 bases and J by 2 bases, and 11 bases separated the two germline ends. The CDR3 DNA reads TGTGCCAGCAGCTTGACCGGGACTCCCTACGAGCAGTACTTC. It encodes CASSLTGTPYEQYF.